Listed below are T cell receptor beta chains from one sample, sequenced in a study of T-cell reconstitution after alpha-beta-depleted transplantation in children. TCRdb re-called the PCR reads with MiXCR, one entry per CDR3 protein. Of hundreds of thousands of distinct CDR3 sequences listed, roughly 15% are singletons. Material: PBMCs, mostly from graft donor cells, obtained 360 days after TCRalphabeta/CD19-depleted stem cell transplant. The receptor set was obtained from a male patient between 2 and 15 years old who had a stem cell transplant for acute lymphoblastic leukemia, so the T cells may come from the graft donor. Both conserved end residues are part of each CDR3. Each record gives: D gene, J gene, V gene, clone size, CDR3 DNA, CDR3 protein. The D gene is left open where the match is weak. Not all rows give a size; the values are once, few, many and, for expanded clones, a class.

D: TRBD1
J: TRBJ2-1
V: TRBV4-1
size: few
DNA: TGCGCCAGCAGCCCCGGGACAGGGGGGTCTGAGCAGTTCTTC
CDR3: CASSPGTGGSEQFF

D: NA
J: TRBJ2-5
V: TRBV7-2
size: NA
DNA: TGTGCCAGCAGCTTTCCCGGTGCCGATACATGGTACTTC
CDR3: CASSFPGADTWYF

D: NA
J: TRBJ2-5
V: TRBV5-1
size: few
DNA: TGCGCCAGCAGCGGCCCAGAAGAGACCCAGTACTTC
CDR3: CASSGPEETQYF

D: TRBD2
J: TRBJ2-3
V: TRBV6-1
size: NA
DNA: TGTGCCAGCAGTCATCACCCCCTAGCGGGGGTGGCAGATACGCAGTATTTT
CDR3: CASSHHPLAGVADTQYF

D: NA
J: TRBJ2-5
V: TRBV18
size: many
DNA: TGTGCCAGCTCCCAAAAAGAGACCCAGTACTTC
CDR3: CASSQKETQYF

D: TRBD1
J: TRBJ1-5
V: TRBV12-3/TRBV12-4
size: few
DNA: TGTGCCAGCAGTGCGGGACAGATCAATCAGCCCCAGCATTTT
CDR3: CASSAGQINQPQHF

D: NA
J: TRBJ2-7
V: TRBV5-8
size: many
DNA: TGTGCCAGCAGCTACTTAAGGCAGACCTACTACGAGCAGTACTTC
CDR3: CASSYLRQTYYEQYF

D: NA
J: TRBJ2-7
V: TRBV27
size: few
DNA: TGTGCCAGCAGTTCTCCCCGGACCGGTTACGAGCAGTACTTC
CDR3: CASSSPRTGYEQYF

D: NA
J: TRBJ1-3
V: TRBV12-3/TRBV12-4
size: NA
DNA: TGTGCCAGCAGTTCCCCCCCGGGGGGCTGGGACACCATATATTTT
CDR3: CASSSPPGGWDTIYF

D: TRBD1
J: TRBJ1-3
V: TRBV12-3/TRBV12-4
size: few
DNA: TGTGCCAGCAGTTGGGGACAGCCGGGGGACACCATATATTTT
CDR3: CASSWGQPGDTIYF

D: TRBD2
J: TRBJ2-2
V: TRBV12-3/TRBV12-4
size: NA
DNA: TGTGCCAGCAGTTCCGGACTAGCGGGGAATGTCGGGGAGCTGTTTTTT
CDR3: CASSSGLAGNVGELFF

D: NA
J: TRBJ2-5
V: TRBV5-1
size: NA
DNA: TGCGCCAGCAGCTTGTCTAGCGCGAACGGCGAGTCCCAGTACTTC
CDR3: CASSLSSANGESQYF

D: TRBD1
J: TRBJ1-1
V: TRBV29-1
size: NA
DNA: TGCAGCGCGAGGGGGCCCCAGGGAGGGAACACTGAAGCTTTCTTT
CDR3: CSARGPQGGNTEAFF

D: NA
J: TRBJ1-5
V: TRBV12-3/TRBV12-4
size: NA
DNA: TGTGCCAGCAGTTCCTTGTATCAGCCCCAGCATTTT
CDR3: CASSSLYQPQHF

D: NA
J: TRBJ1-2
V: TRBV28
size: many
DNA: TGTGCCAGCAGTTGGACGAGGATTCGCTATGGCTACACCTTC
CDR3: CASSWTRIRYGYTF

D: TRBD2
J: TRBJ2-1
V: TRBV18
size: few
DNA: TGTGCCAGCTCACCAACACCCGGGACTAGCGGTATTGAGCAGTTCTTC
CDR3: CASSPTPGTSGIEQFF

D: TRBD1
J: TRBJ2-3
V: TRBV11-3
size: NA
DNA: TGTGCCAGCAGCTTAGGGGACAGGGAGGCAGATACGCAGTATTTT
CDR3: CASSLGDREADTQYF